The T cell receptor beta chain described here comes from a study of molecular identifiers for immune sequencing clone quantification. General study findings and limits: The study found clones above 20 RNA copies held over 97% of effector molecules and under 1% in naive cells. Highly expanded clone sizes could be underestimated by identical TCR molecules sharing a barcode.

Germline V gives CDR1 DFQATT, CDR2 SNEGSKA (reference sequence). This CDR3 region has 13 residues. Deletions cut 3 bases from V and 0 bases from J, with 8 bases between. A CD8+CD4-CCR7+CD45RA+ gate was used to sort naive CD8 T cells. Previously described methods and listed TCR primers produced bulk TCR libraries. TCRdb recomputed calls from the PCR reads with MiXCR, one row per CDR3 protein. The sample shows 550,000 to 750,000 distinct CDR3 sequences, 20% of them seen only once. This clonotype was seen many times. Antigen: not known. This receptor was obtained from a human donor in good health. Some libraries in this study had Jurkat cell RNA spiked in. V is TRBV20-1 and J is TRBJ1-1; D not resolved. Sequencing was done on a sample of naive CD8+ T cells from blood, with Jurkat cell RNA spiked in. Specified subset: FACS-sorted CD8+CD4-CCR7+CD45RA+ naive T cells. CDR3 protein: CSARTAMNTEAFF. As DNA, the CDR3 is TGCAGTGCTAGGACGGCCATGAACACTGAAGCTTTCTTT.